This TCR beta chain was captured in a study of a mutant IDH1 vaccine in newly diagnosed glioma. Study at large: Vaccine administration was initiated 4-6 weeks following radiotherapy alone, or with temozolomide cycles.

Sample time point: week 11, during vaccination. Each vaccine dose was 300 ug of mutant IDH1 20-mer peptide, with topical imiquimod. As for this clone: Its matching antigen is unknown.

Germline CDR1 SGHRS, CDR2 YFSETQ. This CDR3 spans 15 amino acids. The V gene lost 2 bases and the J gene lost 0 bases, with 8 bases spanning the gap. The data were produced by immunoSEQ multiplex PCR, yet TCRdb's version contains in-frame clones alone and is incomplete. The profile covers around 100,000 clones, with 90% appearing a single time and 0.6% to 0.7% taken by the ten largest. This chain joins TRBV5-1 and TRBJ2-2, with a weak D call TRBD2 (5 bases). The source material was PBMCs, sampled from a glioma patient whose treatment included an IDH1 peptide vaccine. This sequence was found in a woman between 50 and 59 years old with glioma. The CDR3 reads CASSFGGPNTGELFF. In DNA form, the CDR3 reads TGCGCCAGCAGCTTCGGCGGGCCGAACACCGGGGAGCTGTTTTTT. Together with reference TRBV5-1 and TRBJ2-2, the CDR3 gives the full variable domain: KAGVTQTPRYLIKTRGQQVTLSCSPISGHRSVSWYQQTPGQGLQFLFEYFSETQRNKGNFPGRFSGRQFSNSRSEMNVSTLELGDSALYLCASSFGGPNTGELFFGEGSRLTVL.